This T cell receptor (beta chain) was captured in a study of blood T cell repertoires in COVID-19. At the level of the study: Sample material is recorded as cDNA or gDNA derived from T cells, B-cell-depleted T cells, or PBMCs.

Sequencing used immunoSEQ multiplex PCR; TCRdb keeps in-frame clones, though not all of them. The sample consists of approximately 180,000 clones, 75% to 95% of them appearing once. Germline values: CDR1 SGHRS, CDR2 YFSETQ. V was clipped by 0 bases and J by 4 bases, with 8 bases between them. CDR3 size: 14 residues. This receptor was obtained from a man between 45 and 60 years old with acute or convalescent COVID-19. V and J are TRBV5-1 and TRBJ2-1; no clear D. Sequencing used peripheral blood. CDR3 sequence (DNA): TGCGCCAGCAGCTTGGGAACAGAATACAATGAGCAGTTCTTC. Its protein is CASSLGTEYNEQFF.